This passage covers 22 T cell receptor beta chains from one sample sequenced in a study of Graves' ophthalmopathy and Graves' hyperthyroidism. TCR beta CDR3 regions were amplified from RNA transcripts. RT-PCR in the first round used HTBI primers; a second-round multiplex PCR followed. One entry per CDR3 protein, called by TCRdb with MiXCR from the multiplex PCR reads. Found here are 680,000 or so distinct CDR3 sequences, 20% to 25% of them singletons; the top ten hold more than 5.5%. The sample comprised peripheral blood. These receptors were obtained from a woman aged 18-35 years with stable Graves' hyperthyroidism. Some clones in this sample may be carry-over from other donors' samples.

This clonotype was seen ten or more times. The chain has TRBV7-9 and TRBJ1-1, with D perhaps TRBD1 (5 bases). The V and J ends lost 5 bases and 3 bases respectively, with 16 bases between them. Germline V gene sequence: CDR1 SEHNR, CDR2 FQNEAQ (reference sequence). The CDR3 runs 15 residues. CDR3 DNA: TGTGCCAGCAGCCCATCGGGACCTGTGGACACTGAAGCTTTCTTT. Encoded protein: CASSPSGPVDTEAFF.

This clonotype occurred many times. The chain couples TRBV2 to TRBJ1-6; 8 nucleotides match TRBD1. This CDR3 is 14 amino acids long. Germline V gene lookup returns CDR1 SNHLY and CDR2 FYNNEI. After removal of 10 bases from V and 1 base from J, the junction contained 3 bases not matched to a gene. The CDR3 protein is CANRQGSYNSPLHF. CDR3 sequence (DNA): TGTGCCAACCGACAGGGGTCCTATAATTCACCCCTCCACTTT. Variable domain in full (rest from reference TRBV2 and TRBJ1-6): EPEVTQTPSHQVTQMGQEVILRCVPISNHLYFYWYRQILGQKVEFLVSFYNNEISEKSEIFDDQFSVERPDGSNFTLKIRSTKLEDSAMYFCANRQGSYNSPLHFGNGTRLTVT.

This clonotype was observed a handful of times. The rearrangement joins TRBV6-1 to TRBJ1-3; tentative D call: TRBD1 (6 bases). The germline V gene has CDR1 MNHNS and CDR2 SASEGT. The CDR3 contains 15 residues. Trimming took off 6 bases at V and 0 bases at J, with 12 bases between the two ends. This chain's CDR3 is CASSLGQISGNTIYF. The DNA of the CDR3 is TGTGCCAGCAGCCTAGGACAGATCTCTGGAAACACCATATATTTT.

This clonotype has a count of ten or more. The gene calls are TRBV6-1 and TRBJ2-7; D unresolved. The germline CDR1 and CDR2 sequences are MNHNS and SASEGT. The V gene lost 6 bases and the J gene lost 0 bases, with 12 bases spanning the gap. The CDR3 has 14 residues. The CDR3 here is CASRESRPSYEQYF. CDR3 coding DNA: TGTGCCAGCAGAGAATCTAGGCCCTCCTACGAGCAGTACTTC.

This clonotype was seen at least ten times. CDR3 in DNA: TGTGCCAGCAGTGTAGGAGGGAATCAGCCCCAGCATTTT. Amino acids: CASSVGGNQPQHF. The chain has TRBV2 and TRBJ1-5; D is ambiguous. V was shortened by 4 bases and J by 4 bases, with 8 bases between the two germline ends. Germline CDR1 and CDR2: SNHLY and FYNNEI. The CDR3 is 13 amino acids.

This clonotype was observed many times. The J gene is TRBJ2-2, the V gene TRBV12-5; possibly TRBD2 for D (6 bases). The CDR3 is 14 amino acids. CDR1 is LGHNT, CDR2 FRNRAP, per germline. V lost 5 bases to trimming and J lost 2 bases, with 9 bases between them. CDR3 DNA sequence: TGTGCTAGTGGTCCCGGACTAAACACCGGGGAGCTGTTTTTT. Translated, it gives CASGPGLNTGELFF.

V usage is TRBV12-3 or TRBV12-4 and J usage is TRBJ2-5; 11 bases line up with TRBD2. The V and J ends lost 3 bases and 5 bases, in that order; junction bases with no gene match: 5. CDR3 size: 15 residues. The CDR3 region is CASSFVAGGPETQYF. The CDR3 DNA reads as TGTGCCAGCAGTTTTGTAGCGGGGGGGCCGGAGACCCAGTACTTC.

There are many counts of this clonotype. This sequence joins TRBV6-5 and TRBJ1-5; D is unresolved. The CDR3 is 13 residues long. V lost 5 bases, J lost 5 bases, and 10 bases lay in between. CDR1 and CDR2 (germline): MNHEY, SVGAGI. The CDR3 sequence is CASSTVPYQPQHF. The CDR3 DNA reads TGTGCCAGCAGTACGGTACCCTATCAGCCCCAGCATTTT.

This clonotype was counted ten times or more. The chain employs TRBV19 and TRBJ1-2, with TRBD1 identical over 8 bases. This CDR3 spans 15 amino acids. With 3 bases clipped from V and 7 bases from J, the junction kept 10 bases outside the gene matches. Germline loops: CDR1 LNHDA, CDR2 SQIVND (reference sequence). In DNA, the CDR3 is TGTGCCAGTAGTATCCCCGGACAGGGTCTTTCTGGCTACACCTTC. Translating gives CASSIPGQGLSGYTF.

This clonotype was detected many times. The chain has TRBV7-9 and TRBJ1-5, with D maybe TRBD1 (5 bases). CDR3 length: 15 residues. Trimming took off 5 bases at V and 5 bases at J, with 16 bases between the two ends. Germline CDR1 and CDR2: SEHNR and FQNEAQ (reference sequence). The CDR3 loop reads CASSTGHVTDQPQHF. For the CDR3, the DNA is TGTGCCAGCAGCACCGGACACGTGACAGATCAGCCCCAGCATTTT.

This clonotype has ten or more counts. The genes are TRBV3-1 and TRBJ1-6; tentatively, D is TRBD1 (5 bases). The germline V gene has CDR1 LGHDT and CDR2 YNNKEL (reference sequence). The CDR3 totals 15 residues. Trimming pared 0 bases from V and 9 bases from J, leaving 12 bases between. CDR3 nucleotide sequence: TGTGCCAGCAGCCAAGATCGGGGGGGAACTTCACCCCTCCACTTT. It specifies CASSQDRGGTSPLHF.

This clonotype was seen many times. The rearrangement uses TRBV10-2 and TRBJ1-2; 7 bases map to TRBD1. Germline CDR1 WSHSY, CDR2 SAAADI. V was pared by 3 bases and J by 8 bases, with 6 bases of the junction left unmatched. This CDR3 has 13 residues. CDR3 sequence (DNA): TGCGCCAGCAGTGAAACAGGGGTGGAAGGCTACACCTTC. Translation gives CASSETGVEGYTF.

This clonotype showed up many times. The CDR3 is CASSLEETQYF. For the CDR3, the DNA is TGTGCCAGCAGCTTAGAAGAGACCCAGTACTTC. The chain uses TRBV28 and TRBJ2-5; D not resolved. The CDR3 is 11 residues long. Germline V lookup: CDR1 MDHEN, CDR2 SYDVKM. Trimming took 6 bases from V and 3 from J, leaving 5 bases between them.

This clonotype has at least ten counts. The gene calls are TRBV29-1 and TRBJ2-7, with TRBD1 matching over 9 bases. This CDR3 has 14 amino acids. V was clipped by 6 bases and J by 5 bases; unmatched bases: 11. Germline V gene sequence: CDR1 SQVTM, CDR2 ANQGSEA. The CDR3 spells CSVKNPGQGHEQYF. CDR3 nucleotide sequence: TGCAGCGTCAAAAACCCGGGACAGGGCCACGAGCAGTACTTC.

Ten or more counts support this clonotype. V and J are TRBV2 and TRBJ1-5, with TRBD1 as a possible D gene (5 bases). V lost 8 bases to trimming and J lost 5 bases, with 19 bases between them. The germline V gene has CDR1 SNHLY and CDR2 FYNNEI. The CDR3 has 15 residues. CDR3: CASRLSGTRYQPQHF. CDR3 DNA sequence: TGTGCCAGCCGACTTTCCGGGACCAGATATCAGCCCCAGCATTTT.

The V and J genes are TRBV11-2 and TRBJ1-5, with D perhaps matching TRBD1 (5 bases). V lost 5 bases and J lost 2, with 16 bases in between. Germline CDR1 reads SGHAT; CDR2 reads FQNNGV. CDR3 size: 16 residues. CDR3 sequence: CASSPWAGTGNQPQHF. DNA of the CDR3: TGTGCCAGCAGCCCCTGGGCAGGGACTGGCAATCAGCCCCAGCATTTT.

The chain combines TRBV4-3 with TRBJ1-5, with TRBD1 matching over 12 bases. This CDR3 spans 14 amino acids. Per germline, CDR1 LGHNA and CDR2 YSLEER. The trim removed 5 bases at V and 7 bases at J, leaving 3 bases unmatched. The CDR3 nucleotides are TGCGCCAGCAGCGCGGGACAGGGGGCGCAGCCCCAGCATTTT. Its protein is CASSAGQGAQPQHF.

Remarks on this clonotype: A much more abundant neighbour one base away suggests this may be a read error. This rearrangement joins TRBV4-2 to TRBJ1-2; D not resolved. The V and J ends lost 1 base and 1 base respectively, with 1 base between them. The CDR3 runs to 12 residues. Germline CDR1 LGHNA, CDR2 YNFKEQ. The chain's CDR3 is CASSQVNYGYTF. CDR3 DNA sequence: TGTGCCAGCAGCCAAGTTAACTATGGCTACACCTTC.

This clonotype occurred many times. The V gene is TRBV2, the J gene TRBJ1-1, with 7 nucleotides matching TRBD1. The trim removed 3 bases at V and 1 base at J, leaving 14 bases unmatched. The CDR3 consists of 18 residues. Germline loops: CDR1 SNHLY, CDR2 FYNNEI. The chain's CDR3 is CASSEGGQLRRKNTEAFF. CDR3 bases: TGTGCCAGCAGTGAGGGGGGACAGCTCCGCCGGAAGAACACTGAAGCTTTCTTT.

This clonotype was observed a handful of times. A read error is likely, as this CDR3 ends without the conserved phenylalanine or tryptophan. The chain uses TRBV30 and TRBJ2-7; D uncertain. The V end was cut by 2 bases, the J end by 3 bases, with 17 bases between. This CDR3 has 15 residues. The V gene's germline CDR1 is GTSNPN and CDR2 SVGIG (reference sequence). The CDR3 region has the DNA TGTGCCTGGAGTCACCAAGCCCCTCACATCTACGAGCAGTACTCC. Its protein product is CAWSHQAPHIYEQYS.

For the CDR3, the DNA is TGTGCCAGTAGTATATTGCGGGGGAGAGTGGGGACAGCAGCGTTCAATCAGCCCCAGCATTTT. Its protein is CASSILRGRVGTAAFNQPQHF. The V and J genes are TRBV19 and TRBJ1-5; TRBD1 aligns across 7 bases. The CDR3 totals 21 residues. Germline V gene lookup returns CDR1 LNHDA and CDR2 SQIVND (reference sequence). Germline trimming cut 2 bases from V and 3 bases from J; bases unmatched to any gene: 22. Variable domain in full (rest from reference TRBV19 and TRBJ1-5): DGGITQSPKYLFRKEGQNVTLSCEQNLNHDAMYWYRQDPGQGLRLIYYSQIVNDFQKGDIAEGYSVSREKKESFPLTVTSAQKNPTAFYLCASSILRGRVGTAAFNQPQHFGDGTRLSIL.

This rearrangement joins TRBV2 to TRBJ1-1; TRBD1 is a possible D gene (5 bases). V lost 7 bases and J 3 bases, leaving 18 bases between the germline ends. The CDR3 consists of 15 residues. Germline CDR1 and CDR2: SNHLY and FYNNEI. The CDR3 sequence: CASTPQLGGDTEAFF. The CDR3 coding sequence is TGTGCCAGCACTCCCCAGTTGGGAGGGGACACTGAAGCTTTCTTT.